The 13 T cell receptor beta chains reported below all come from one sample, sequenced in a study of radiation and T cells in renal cell carcinoma. Time point reported: blood 4 weeks post-SBRT, at nephrectomy. Treatment meaning: 15 Gy SBRT to primary tumor, nephrectomy 4 weeks later. Clones were sequenced by immunoSEQ multiplex PCR, and TCRdb holds only the in-frame ones, with some missing. The table lists approximately 29,000 clones, 81% of them singletons, with approximately 30% in the top ten. The source was blood, collected from a patient whose treatment included radiotherapy and nephrectomy. The origin of the receptors is a man between 60 and 75 years old with renal cell carcinoma.

Notes on this clone: At one of its ends the junction is not consistent with the germline gene, which may arise from a read error. The chain is built from TRBV19 and TRBJ2-1; 8 positions match TRBD2. The CDR3 is made up of 15 amino acids. The germline gives CDR1 LNHDA, CDR2 SQIVND (reference sequence). The CDR3 region is CASTVASGSSNEQFF. The DNA of the CDR3 is TGTGCCAGTACCGTCGCTAGCGGGTCCTCCAATGAGCAGTTCTTC.

Only one count was recorded for this clone. This chain links TRBV7-2 with TRBJ1-4; TRBD1 agrees at 7 bases. The CDR3 covers 14 residues. CDR1 is SGHTA, CDR2 FQGNSA, per germline. With 5 bases clipped from V and 8 bases from J, the junction kept 8 bases outside the gene matches. CDR3 residues: CASSTSGGGEKLFF. The CDR3 DNA is TGTGCCAGCAGCACCTCAGGGGGAGGGGAAAAACTGTTTTTT.

This chain joins TRBV7-9 and TRBJ1-1; D remains unclear. There are 13 residues in the CDR3. V dropped 2 bases and J dropped 7 bases, with 11 bases sitting between them. Germline CDR1 is SEHNR and CDR2 is FQNEAQ (reference sequence). In nucleotides, the CDR3 is TGTGCCAGCAGCTTAATCGACCCCCTTGAAGCTTTCTTT. It translates to CASSLIDPLEAFF. Drawing the rest from reference TRBV7-9 and TRBJ1-1, the complete variable domain is DTGVSQNPRHKITKRGQNVTFRCDPISEHNRLYWYRQTLGQGPEFLTYFQNEAQLEKSRLLSDRFSAERPKGSFSTLEIQRTEQGDSAMYLCASSLIDPLEAFFGQGTRLTVV.

The V and J genes are TRBV9 and TRBJ2-1; 9 positions agree with TRBD1. CDR1 and CDR2 from the germline V gene are SGDLS and YYNGEE. The CDR3 has 14 amino acids. The junction had 6 bases not matched to a gene; V was cut back by 6 bases and J by 5 bases. Here the CDR3 reads CASTRTGDHNEQFF. CDR3 in DNA: TGTGCCAGCACCAGGACAGGGGATCACAATGAGCAGTTCTTC.

The chain employs TRBV28 and TRBJ2-7; D is perhaps TRBD2 (6 bases). CDR1 is MDHEN and CDR2 is SYDVKM in the germline V gene. The CDR3 is made up of 13 amino acids. Trimming left V 3 bases short and J 1 base short, with 7 bases between. CDR3 DNA sequence: TGTGCCAGCAGTTTGGAGGGGTCCTACGAGCAGTACTTC. Translating gives CASSLEGSYEQYF.

The chain combines TRBV30 with TRBJ2-4; D possibly corresponds to TRBD2 (5 bases). Germline CDR1 GTSNPN, CDR2 SVGIG (reference sequence). Trimming stripped 5 bases from V and 2 bases from J, with 10 bases between. The CDR3 runs 13 residues. The CDR3 sequence is CAWEGDTKNIQYF. Written as DNA, the CDR3 is TGTGCCTGGGAGGGCGATACCAAAAACATTCAGTACTTC.

This chain connects TRBV7-2 to TRBJ2-2; D is possibly TRBD2 (5 bases). The CDR3 has 17 amino acids. V was pared by 0 bases and J by 4 bases, with 15 bases between. CDR1 SGHTA and CDR2 FQGNSA come from the germline V gene. The CDR3 here is CASSLAAPPRVTGELFF. DNA of the CDR3: TGTGCCAGCAGCTTAGCGGCCCCTCCGAGGGTCACCGGGGAGCTGTTTTTT.

The J gene is TRBJ2-1, the V gene TRBV20-1; D unclear. CDR1 and CDR2 from the germline V gene are DFQATT and SNEGSKA (reference sequence). V was shortened by 3 bases and J by 12 bases, with 12 bases between the two germline ends. The CDR3 spans 11 residues. CDR3 DNA sequence: TGCAGTGCTAGGGTACCCCAAGGGCAGTTCTTC. It yields the protein CSARVPQGQFF.

The J gene is TRBJ2-5, the V gene TRBV9, with D possibly TRBD1 on 6 matching bases. The CDR3 is made up of 16 amino acids. V lost 0 bases to trimming and J lost 2 bases, with 14 bases between them. Looked up from germline, CDR1 is SGDLS and CDR2 is YYNGEE. The CDR3 reads CASSVGGGGRQETQYF. For the CDR3, the DNA is TGTGCCAGCAGCGTAGGAGGGGGTGGGCGGCAAGAGACCCAGTACTTC.

This clone has more than one count but fewer than ten. The rearrangement uses TRBV30 and TRBJ1-1; D is unresolved. The CDR3 extends over 14 amino acids. Germline V gene sequence: CDR1 GTSNPN, CDR2 SVGIG (reference sequence). V lost 2 bases and J lost 2, with 12 bases in between. The CDR3 loop is CAWSPSGSNTEAFF. DNA of the CDR3: TGTGCCTGGAGTCCATCGGGGTCCAACACTGAAGCTTTCTTT. Together with reference TRBV30 and TRBJ1-1, the CDR3 gives the full variable domain: SQTIHQWPATLVQPVGSPLSLECTVEGTSNPNLYWYRQAAGRGLQLLFYSVGIGQISSEVPQNLSASRPQDRQFILSSKKLLLSDSGFYLCAWSPSGSNTEAFFGQGTRLTVV.

This chain joins TRBV6-6 and TRBJ2-7, with D perhaps TRBD2 (5 bases). The V gene lost 2 bases and the J gene lost 3 bases, with 14 bases spanning the gap. The CDR3 runs to 15 residues. Germline V gene lookup returns CDR1 MNHNY and CDR2 SVGAGI (reference sequence). The CDR3 nucleotides are TGTGCCAGCAGTTACGCTAGCCCAAGATACTACGAGCAGTACTTC. Amino acid sequence: CASSYASPRYYEQYF.

This clone was recorded only once. The chain couples TRBV18 to TRBJ2-1; 10 nucleotides line up with TRBD1. CDR1 is KGHSH, CDR2 LQKENI, per germline. Unmatched junction bases numbered 7, after V lost 0 bases and J lost 8 bases. The CDR3 is 16 amino acids. In DNA, the CDR3 is TGTGCCAGCTCACCACCAATGGGACAGGGGTATGATGAGCAGTTCTTC. Encoded protein: CASSPPMGQGYDEQFF.

The V gene is TRBV5-6, the J gene TRBJ1-1, with D unclear. The germline CDR1 and CDR2 sequences are SGHDT and YYEEEE. Between the trimmed V and J ends, which lost 0 bases and 8 bases, there was a span of 14 bases. The CDR3 is 14 amino acids. The CDR3 sequence: CASSLVVPTREAFF. The CDR3 nucleotides are TGTGCCAGCAGCTTGGTTGTCCCCACCCGGGAAGCTTTCTTT.